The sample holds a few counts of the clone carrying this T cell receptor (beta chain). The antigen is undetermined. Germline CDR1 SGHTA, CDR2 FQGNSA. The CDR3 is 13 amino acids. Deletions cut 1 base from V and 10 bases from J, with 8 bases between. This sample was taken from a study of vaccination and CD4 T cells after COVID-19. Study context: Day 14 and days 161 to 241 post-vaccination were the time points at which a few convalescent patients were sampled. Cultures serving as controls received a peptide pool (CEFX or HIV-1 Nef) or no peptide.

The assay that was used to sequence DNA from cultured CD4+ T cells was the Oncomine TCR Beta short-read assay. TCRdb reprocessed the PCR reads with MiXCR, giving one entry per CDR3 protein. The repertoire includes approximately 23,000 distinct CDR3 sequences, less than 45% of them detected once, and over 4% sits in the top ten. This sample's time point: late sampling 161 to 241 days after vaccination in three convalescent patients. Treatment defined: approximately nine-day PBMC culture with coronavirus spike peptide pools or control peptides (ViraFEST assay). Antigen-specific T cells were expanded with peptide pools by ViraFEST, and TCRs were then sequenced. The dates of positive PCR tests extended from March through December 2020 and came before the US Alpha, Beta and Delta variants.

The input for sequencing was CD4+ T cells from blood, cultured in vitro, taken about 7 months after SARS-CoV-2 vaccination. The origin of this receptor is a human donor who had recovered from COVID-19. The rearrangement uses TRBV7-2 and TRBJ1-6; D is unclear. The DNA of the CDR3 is TGTGCCAGCAGCTTAGACGATTGGTCACCCCTCCACTTT. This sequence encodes CASSLDDWSPLHF. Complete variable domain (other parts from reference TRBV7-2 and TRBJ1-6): GAGVSQSPSNKVTEKGKDVELRCDPISGHTALYWYRQSLGQGLEFLIYFQGNSAPDKSGLPSDRFSAERTGGSVSTLTIQRTQQEDSAVYLCASSLDDWSPLHFGNGTRLTVT.